This T cell receptor (beta chain) was observed in a study of blood T cell repertoires in COVID-19. Participant-given clinical history determined each cohort assignment. Unmatched junction bases numbered 13, after V lost 3 bases and J lost 9 bases. The length of the CDR3 is 15 residues. Germline CDR1 is SGHTA and CDR2 is FQGNSA. Profiled with immunoSEQ multiplex PCR; TCRdb holds only in-frame clones, not every one. The sample consists of 250,000 to 300,000 clones, about 93% of them appearing once. Input material: PBMCs or T cells enriched from blood (not recorded which). The rearrangement links TRBV7-2 to TRBJ2-7, with 8 bases fitting TRBD2. The sequence derives from a woman aged 25 to 39 who had recovered from COVID-19. The CDR3 DNA is TGTGCCAGCAGCTTGACTAGCGCGCAGCAACCCGGGCAGTACTTC. Translated: CASSLTSAQQPGQYF. The complete variable domain, with remaining parts taken from reference TRBV7-2 and TRBJ2-7, reads GAGVSQSPSNKVTEKGKDVELRCDPISGHTALYWYRQSLGQGLEFLIYFQGNSAPDKSGLPSDRFSAERTGGSVSTLTIQRTQQEDSAVYLCASSLTSAQQPGQYFGPGTRLTVT.